This T cell receptor beta chain was observed in a study of blood T cell repertoires in COVID-19. This clone was counted only a few times. Libraries were prepared by immunoSEQ multiplex PCR; TCRdb keeps only in-frame clonotypes and omits some of them. The table includes some 340,000 clones, roughly 87% detected once. This CDR3 comprises 14 residues. V lost 2 bases, J lost 5 bases, and 13 bases lay in between. Germline-derived CDR1 and CDR2 are MGHRA and YSYEKL. The chain couples TRBV4-1 to TRBJ2-7; D is unclear. Sequencing was carried out using PBMCs or T cells enriched from blood (not recorded which). The TCR was taken from a woman between 45 and 65 years old who had recovered from COVID-19. CDR3 coding DNA: TGCGCCAGCAGCCAAATTTCCCTGGGCCACGAGCAGTACTTC. Amino acids: CASSQISLGHEQYF.